A selection of T cell receptor beta chains follows, all from one sample in a study of T cell changes during pregnancy in multiple sclerosis. Method: immunoSEQ multiplex PCR; TCRdb's copy keeps in-frame clones and lacks some. The sample holds about 33,000 clones, about 91% seen once. The specimen was CD4+ T cells from peripheral blood mononuclear cells, collected in the third trimester of pregnancy. Receptors were obtained from a female donor in good health, enrolled as a control in a pregnancy study. The CDR3 runs from the conserved cysteine through the conserved F or W. Fields, in order: J gene, V gene, CDR3 protein.

j_call: TRBJ1-2
v_call: TRBV29-1
cdr3_aa: CSVEELDRQGYTF

j_call: TRBJ2-3
v_call: TRBV28
cdr3_aa: CASNPDRVLTDTQYF

j_call: TRBJ1-2
v_call: TRBV2
cdr3_aa: CASSLTGQVLYGYTF

j_call: TRBJ1-6
v_call: TRBV6-5
cdr3_aa: CATQTGVYNSPLHF

j_call: TRBJ2-1
v_call: TRBV6-1
cdr3_aa: CASKDSVNNEQFF

j_call: TRBJ2-3
v_call: TRBV18
cdr3_aa: CASSPGHQSTDTQYF

j_call: TRBJ2-7
v_call: TRBV5-5
cdr3_aa: CASSPDIPGLAASYEQYF

j_call: TRBJ1-2
v_call: TRBV5-6
cdr3_aa: CASSLAGQDRDGYTF

j_call: TRBJ2-7
v_call: TRBV2
cdr3_aa: CASSDPGLAGVTYEQYF

j_call: TRBJ2-2
v_call: TRBV5-4
cdr3_aa: CASSLNGDSGGELFF

j_call: TRBJ1-6
v_call: TRBV7-9
cdr3_aa: CASSLGPPRHNSPLHF

j_call: TRBJ2-3
v_call: TRBV6-6
cdr3_aa: CASSTTSGGDTQYF